The rows below give T cell receptor beta chains drawn from one sample of a study of CD8+ T cells in alopecia areata. TCRdb's table, derived via immunoSEQ multiplex PCR, lists solely in-frame clones and lacks some. The sample lists 90,000 to 100,000 clones, 61% seen once, with 15% in the top ten. This sample comprised CD8+ T cells sorted from blood, obtained at week 4, from a patient treated with tofacitinib. The receptors originated from a human donor with alopecia areata. CDR3s include the opening cysteine and the closing phenylalanine or tryptophan. Fields, in order: V gene, CDR3 length, clone size, CDR3 protein. Only part of the rows carry a size: once, few, many, or a class if the clone is expanded.

v_call: TRBV2; cdr3_length: 12; clone_size: few; cdr3_aa: CASWASTYEQYF
v_call: TRBV11-2; cdr3_length: 16; clone_size: NA; cdr3_aa: CASSFRGRARADTQYF
v_call: TRBV2; cdr3_length: 17; clone_size: NA; cdr3_aa: CASSEIGNESSYNEQFF
v_call: TRBV15; cdr3_length: 14; clone_size: NA; cdr3_aa: CATSSPDGTGELFF
v_call: TRBV27; cdr3_length: 13; clone_size: NA; cdr3_aa: CASSYGTGHGYTF
v_call: TRBV7-2; cdr3_length: 15; clone_size: NA; cdr3_aa: CASSRDGGGQETQYF
v_call: TRBV9; cdr3_length: 15; clone_size: once; cdr3_aa: CASSAPGLSNQPQHF
v_call: TRBV14; cdr3_length: 16; clone_size: few; cdr3_aa: CASSPPYGTGTDTQYF
v_call: TRBV18; cdr3_length: 15; clone_size: NA; cdr3_aa: CASSPDRALSYEQYF
v_call: TRBV25-1; cdr3_length: 11; clone_size: NA; cdr3_aa: CASSATGGYTF
v_call: TRBV30; cdr3_length: 13; clone_size: few; cdr3_aa: CAWSVYRYNEQFF
v_call: TRBV4-1; cdr3_length: 15; clone_size: NA; cdr3_aa: CASSRSGSGTGELFF
v_call: TRBV29-1; cdr3_length: 13; clone_size: NA; cdr3_aa: CSVEQGDTGELFF
v_call: TRBV28; cdr3_length: 11; clone_size: NA; cdr3_aa: CASSLGGGQYF
v_call: TRBV7-2; cdr3_length: 17; clone_size: NA; cdr3_aa: CASRSRDIGSYNSPLHF
v_call: TRBV21-1; cdr3_length: 15; clone_size: NA; cdr3_aa: CASSKGEPGVNEQFF
v_call: TRBV5-1; cdr3_length: 17; clone_size: NA; cdr3_aa: CASSLGSAGNEVYEQYF
v_call: TRBV28; cdr3_length: 13; clone_size: NA; cdr3_aa: CATRTGGYNEQFF
v_call: TRBV28; cdr3_length: 13; clone_size: few; cdr3_aa: CASSTPGGTEAFF
v_call: TRBV5-1; cdr3_length: 16; clone_size: NA; cdr3_aa: CASSLAAGGPPDTQYF
v_call: TRBV4-1; cdr3_length: 17; clone_size: NA; cdr3_aa: CASSQDSNRGMEVIQYF
v_call: TRBV27; cdr3_length: 14; clone_size: NA; cdr3_aa: CASSFWGSNTEAFF
v_call: TRBV6-1; cdr3_length: 13; clone_size: NA; cdr3_aa: CAIDRESTDTQYF
v_call: TRBV30; cdr3_length: 14; clone_size: NA; cdr3_aa: CAWSQGAIGNTIYF
v_call: TRBV7-9; cdr3_length: 15; clone_size: NA; cdr3_aa: CASSSGTGMSYGYTF
v_call: TRBV5-5; cdr3_length: 15; clone_size: few; cdr3_aa: CASSLERSSYNEQFF
v_call: TRBV15; cdr3_length: 17; clone_size: NA; cdr3_aa: CATSRSAERGLLDTQYF
v_call: TRBV28; cdr3_length: 16; clone_size: NA; cdr3_aa: CASSLPDRGNNDEQFF
v_call: TRBV2; cdr3_length: 15; clone_size: NA; cdr3_aa: CATNSEAASGYEQYF
v_call: TRBV27; cdr3_length: 15; clone_size: NA; cdr3_aa: CASSLGTSVSYEQYF
v_call: TRBV4-1; cdr3_length: 15; clone_size: NA; cdr3_aa: CASSHRTGVDTEAFF
v_call: TRBV9; cdr3_length: 13; clone_size: NA; cdr3_aa: CASSTSGFQPQHF
v_call: TRBV7-2; cdr3_length: 15; clone_size: NA; cdr3_aa: CASSYGTTQYNEQFF
v_call: TRBV7-2; cdr3_length: 13; clone_size: NA; cdr3_aa: CASRQATAYEQYF
v_call: TRBV7-9; cdr3_length: 15; clone_size: NA; cdr3_aa: CASSLRDTISYEQYF
v_call: TRBV18; cdr3_length: 13; clone_size: NA; cdr3_aa: CASSLLDRVEAFF
v_call: TRBV27; cdr3_length: 16; clone_size: NA; cdr3_aa: CASSPSTSGSTDTQYF
v_call: TRBV7-7; cdr3_length: 16; clone_size: few; cdr3_aa: CASSRYSASSYNEQFF
v_call: TRBV9; cdr3_length: 14; clone_size: NA; cdr3_aa: CASSVEAETDTQYF
v_call: TRBV27; cdr3_length: 16; clone_size: NA; cdr3_aa: CASSLSRAGPDYEQYF
v_call: TRBV7-6; cdr3_length: 17; clone_size: few; cdr3_aa: CASSPRQEARGTDTQYF
v_call: TRBV4-3; cdr3_length: 13; clone_size: NA; cdr3_aa: CASSPDRGETQYF
v_call: TRBV27; cdr3_length: 13; clone_size: once; cdr3_aa: CASSLSLGGELFF
v_call: TRBV27; cdr3_length: 14; clone_size: few; cdr3_aa: CASGIAGPYNEQFF
v_call: TRBV25-1; cdr3_length: 17; clone_size: NA; cdr3_aa: CASSEALSGASYNEQFF
v_call: TRBV28; cdr3_length: 14; clone_size: few; cdr3_aa: CASNLSGSSYEQYF
v_call: TRBV11-1; cdr3_length: 14; clone_size: few; cdr3_aa: CASSRSGNNNEQFF
v_call: TRBV5-4; cdr3_length: 16; clone_size: few; cdr3_aa: CASSTSNSGGPYEQYF
v_call: TRBV29-1; cdr3_length: 13; clone_size: few; cdr3_aa: CSVGRQNTGELFF
v_call: TRBV7-2; cdr3_length: 17; clone_size: few; cdr3_aa: CASSLVLPGLASGEQFF
v_call: TRBV2; cdr3_length: 15; clone_size: NA; cdr3_aa: CASSPGTSGTDTQYF
v_call: TRBV2; cdr3_length: 15; clone_size: NA; cdr3_aa: CASSEGGPLNNEQFF
v_call: TRBV5-6; cdr3_length: 14; clone_size: few; cdr3_aa: CASSLERSYNEQFF
v_call: TRBV10-3; cdr3_length: 15; clone_size: NA; cdr3_aa: CAISESRQIVYGYTF
v_call: TRBV25-1; cdr3_length: 14; clone_size: NA; cdr3_aa: CASRGEMYQETQYF
v_call: TRBV9; cdr3_length: 15; clone_size: NA; cdr3_aa: CASSFDGTGLYEQYF
v_call: TRBV27; cdr3_length: 15; clone_size: NA; cdr3_aa: CASSFGRPSGYEQYF
v_call: TRBV4-3; cdr3_length: 18; clone_size: NA; cdr3_aa: CASSQVPSPSGLSYEQYF
v_call: TRBV5-6; cdr3_length: 16; clone_size: NA; cdr3_aa: CASSDLLIGGSYEQYF